This TCR beta chain derives from a study of liver allograft versus peripheral blood T cells. Study information: In transplanted livers, T cell receptor repertoires were compared with those found in the recipients' peripheral blood. The study's findings and limits: Differences were reported between the T cell receptor repertoires inside liver allografts and those that were detected in peripheral blood.

To note about this clonotype: The antigen is unknown. Just one base apart from a much larger clone, this may be a read error.

Germline CDR1 KGHSH, CDR2 LQKENI. This CDR3 comprises 13 residues. In TCRdb, the reads were re-called with MiXCR into one record per CDR3 protein. Of about 3,000 distinct CDR3 sequences in the sample, 14% to 15% were seen once. The V gene is TRBV18, the J gene TRBJ1-5, with unresolved D. The TCR originated in a human patient who had a liver transplant. Some T cells here may be from the graft donor. The CDR3, as DNA: TGTGCCAACTCACCAAGGAACGATCAGCCCCAGCATTTT. As protein: CANSPRNDQPQHF.